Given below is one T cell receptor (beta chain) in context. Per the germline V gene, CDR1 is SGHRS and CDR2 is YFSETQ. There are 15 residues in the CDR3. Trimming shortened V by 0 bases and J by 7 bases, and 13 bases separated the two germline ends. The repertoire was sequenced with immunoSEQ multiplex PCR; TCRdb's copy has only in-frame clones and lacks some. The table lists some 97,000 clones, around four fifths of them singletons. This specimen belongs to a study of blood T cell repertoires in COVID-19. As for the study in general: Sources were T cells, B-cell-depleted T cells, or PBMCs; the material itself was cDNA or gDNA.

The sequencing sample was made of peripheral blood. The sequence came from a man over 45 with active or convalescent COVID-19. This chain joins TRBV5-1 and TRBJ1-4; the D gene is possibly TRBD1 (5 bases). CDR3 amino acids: CASSLGPGLAEKLFF. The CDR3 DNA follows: TGCGCCAGCAGCTTGGGTCCAGGGTTGGCTGAAAAACTGTTTTTT. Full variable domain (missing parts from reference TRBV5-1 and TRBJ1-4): KAGVTQTPRYLIKTRGQQVTLSCSPISGHRSVSWYQQTPGQGLQFLFEYFSETQRNKGNFPGRFSGRQFSNSRSEMNVSTLELGDSALYLCASSLGPGLAEKLFFGSGTQLSVL.